These 11 T cell receptor beta chains were sequenced from one sample in a study of T-cell reconstitution after alpha-beta-depleted transplantation in children. Unique molecular identifiers were incorporated when the TCRbeta library was constructed. TCRdb reanalysed the PCR reads using MiXCR and keeps one entry per CDR3 protein. The sample lists hundreds of thousands of distinct CDR3 sequences, 13% occurring once. The sequenced sample was PBMCs, mostly from graft donor cells, obtained 360 days after TCRalphabeta/CD19-depleted stem cell transplant. The origin of the receptors is a male patient younger than 18 who had a stem cell transplant for acute myeloid leukemia, so the T cells may come from the graft donor.

The table lists this clonotype with a few counts. The chain employs TRBV6-2 or TRBV6-3 and TRBJ2-1; no definite D call. The ends were cut back, 4 bases at V and 15 bases at J, with 16 bases in the middle. The CDR3 is 12 amino acids. Germline values: CDR1 MNHEY, CDR2 SVGEGT. This CDR3 reads CASSLYTVSRFF. The DNA of the CDR3 is TGTGCCAGCAGTTTGTATACAGTTTCAAGGTTCTTC.

Ten or more counts support this clonotype. The chain carries TRBV5-4 and TRBJ2-1, with 12 bases that match TRBD2. This CDR3 is 14 amino acids long. CDR1 is SGHNT and CDR2 is YYREEE in the germline V gene (reference sequence). Trimming at V came to 5 bases and at J to 6 bases, leaving 3 bases not matched to a gene. In nucleotides, the CDR3 is TGTGCCAGCAGTCGGACTAGCGGGACCAATGAGCAGTTCTTC. Protein product: CASSRTSGTNEQFF.

A remark on this clonotype: A much larger clonotype is one base distant, so this may be a read error. This rearrangement joins TRBV28 to TRBJ2-7; D is perhaps TRBD2 (6 bases). CDR1 is MDHEN, CDR2 SYDVKM, per germline. CDR3 length equals 14 residues. The CDR3 DNA reads as TGTGCCAGCAGTTCTGCCGCGGGCTGGGGGGAGCAGAACTTC. Encoded protein: CASSSAAGWGEQNF.

This clonotype has a handful of counts. V usage is TRBV30 and J usage is TRBJ2-7; no clear D gene. Looked up from germline, CDR1 is GTSNPN and CDR2 is SVGIG (reference sequence). CDR3 length: 16 residues. The V and J ends lost 1 base and 2 bases respectively, with 18 bases between them. This CDR3 reads CAWSAQGMSRAYEQYF. Written as DNA, the CDR3 is TGTGCCTGGAGTGCCCAAGGAATGTCTAGAGCCTACGAGCAGTACTTC.

This clonotype turned up a few times. The chain uses TRBV11-2 and TRBJ2-3; D not resolved. The germline CDR1 and CDR2 sequences are SGHAT and FQNNGV. This CDR3 has 15 residues. V was pared by 2 bases and J by 0 bases, with 9 bases between. The CDR3 bases are TGTGCCAGCAGCTTACGGACGTATAGCACAGATACGCAGTATTTT. Amino acids: CASSLRTYSTDTQYF.

This clonotype was picked up a small number of times. The chain carries TRBV20-1 and TRBJ2-7; TRBD1 is a possible D gene (6 bases). CDR1 DFQATT and CDR2 SNEGSKA come from the germline V gene (reference sequence). The CDR3 extends over 17 amino acids. Trimming shortened V by 1 base and J by 4 bases, and 23 bases separated the two germline ends. The CDR3 DNA sequence: TGCAGTGCTAGAGGCTCGCCCGGGACACTAATAGGTTACGAGCAGTACTTC. Protein: CSARGSPGTLIGYEQYF.

The V gene is TRBV7-9, the J gene TRBJ2-2, with a tentative D call TRBD1 (5 bases). CDR3 length equals 13 residues. Germline values: CDR1 SEHNR, CDR2 FQNEAQ (reference sequence). Trimming shortened V by 3 bases and J by 7 bases, and 9 bases separated the two germline ends. DNA for the CDR3: TGTGCCAGCAGCTTCAGGGATGACGGGGAGCTGTTTTTT. The encoded protein is CASSFRDDGELFF.

The sample holds a few counts of this clonotype. The chain joins TRBV28 to TRBJ2-3; 7 bases fit TRBD1. The CDR3 totals 13 residues. The V gene end was trimmed by 6 bases and the J gene end by 7 bases; junction bases not matched to a gene: 7. From germline, CDR1 is MDHEN and CDR2 SYDVKM. The CDR3 here is CASRFEGAYTQYF. For the CDR3, the DNA is TGTGCCAGCAGATTCGAGGGGGCCTATACGCAGTATTTT.

The rearrangement joins TRBV25-1 to TRBJ2-3, with 9 bases fitting TRBD2. Per germline, CDR1 MGHDK and CDR2 SYGVNS. V was clipped by 3 bases and J by 2 bases; unmatched bases: 3. The CDR3 is 15 residues long. The CDR3 here is CASSERLAATDTQYF. The CDR3 DNA reads as TGTGCCAGCAGTGAGAGACTAGCGGCCACAGATACGCAGTATTTT.

This clonotype was found a few times. The V call is TRBV28, the J call TRBJ2-5; D uncertain. This CDR3 is built from 14 residues. V gave up 6 bases and J gave up 4 bases, with 15 bases separating them. The V gene's germline CDR1 is MDHEN and CDR2 SYDVKM. CDR3 sequence (DNA): TGTGCCAGCAGGTTACCTATAAAGGGAGAGACCCAGTACTTC. It translates to CASRLPIKGETQYF.

A few counts support this clonotype. This chain uses TRBV2 with TRBJ2-7; 9 bases align to TRBD2. The length of the CDR3 is 15 residues. Germline-derived CDR1 and CDR2 are SNHLY and FYNNEI. Trimming removed 5 bases from V and 5 bases from J; junction bases left unmatched: 10. Here the CDR3 reads CASSMREGRYDEQYF. In nucleotides, the CDR3 is TGTGCCAGCAGTATGCGGGAGGGCCGATACGACGAGCAGTACTTC.